The 20 T cell receptor beta chains given below trace back to one sample, sequenced in a study of blood T cell repertoires in COVID-19. The data were produced by immunoSEQ multiplex PCR, yet TCRdb's version contains in-frame clones alone and is incomplete. Here the sample spans about 160,000 clones, 80% to 90% being singletons. Sequenced sample: peripheral blood. These receptor sequences come from a human donor in a cohort sampled during active COVID-19.

This clone was recorded a few times. The V call is TRBV5-1, the J call TRBJ2-5, with 14 bases fitting TRBD2. J gave up 1 base and V 4 bases, and 3 bases lay outside the gene matches. The CDR3 runs 16 residues. Germline-derived CDR1 and CDR2 are SGHRS and YFSETQ. CDR3 residues: CASSHGTSGGQETQYF. CDR3 DNA: TGCGCCAGCAGCCACGGGACTAGCGGGGGCCAAGAGACCCAGTACTTC.

The chain joins TRBV7-8 to TRBJ1-5; D is undetermined. The CDR3 length is 16 residues. V was pared by 2 bases and J by 6 bases, with 17 bases between. Germline V lookup: CDR1 SGHVS, CDR2 FQNEAQ. Here the CDR3 reads CASSLSGQRLGQPQHF. Written as DNA, the CDR3 is TGTGCCAGCAGCTTAAGCGGGCAGAGGCTGGGTCAGCCCCAGCATTTT.

This chain joins TRBV7-9 and TRBJ1-1; 9 positions match TRBD1. The CDR3 is 14 amino acids. After removal of 2 bases from V and 4 bases from J, the junction contained 2 bases not matched to a gene. The germline CDR1 and CDR2 sequences are SEHNR and FQNEAQ (reference sequence). The CDR3 region is CASSLRDRVTEAFF. CDR3 DNA sequence: TGTGCCAGCAGCTTACGGGACAGGGTCACTGAAGCTTTCTTT.

CDR3 bases: TGTGCCAGCAGACGGGACAGGGTGAACACCGGGGAGCTGTTTTTT. Amino acids: CASRRDRVNTGELFF. The chain joins TRBV7-8 to TRBJ2-2, with 9 bases identical to TRBD1. The CDR3 contains 15 residues. Germline assignment: CDR1 SGHVS and CDR2 FQNEAQ. V trimming: 6 bases; J trimming: 1 base; junction bases outside the gene matches: 3.

A few counts support this clone. This chain links TRBV7-9 with TRBJ2-5; 8 nucleotides agree with TRBD1. With V trimmed by 1 base and J by 8 bases, 3 bases remained unmatched. Germline loops: CDR1 SEHNR, CDR2 FQNEAQ (reference sequence). The CDR3 runs to 13 residues. CDR3: CASSLGSGGTQYF. The CDR3 nucleotides are TGTGCCAGCAGCTTAGGGTCAGGGGGCACCCAGTACTTC. Full variable domain (rest looked up from reference TRBV7-9 and TRBJ2-5): DTGVSQNPRHKITKRGQNVTFRCDPISEHNRLYWYRQTLGQGPEFLTYFQNEAQLEKSRLLSDRFSAERPKGSFSTLEIQRTEQGDSAMYLCASSLGSGGTQYFGPGTRLLVL.

The chain recombines TRBV6-5 with TRBJ1-1, with D possibly being TRBD1 (5 bases). Germline CDR1 is MNHEY and CDR2 is SVGAGI. The CDR3 length is 16 residues. The V end was cut by 4 bases, the J end by 2 bases, with 17 bases between. This chain's CDR3 is CASSSPGGRVNTEAFF. The CDR3 DNA reads as TGTGCCAGCAGTTCCCCGGGAGGCAGGGTCAACACTGAAGCTTTCTTT.

This clone was found a few times. CDR3 coding DNA: TGCGCCAGCAGTCTTTCTCCCGGGACTCCTAACTACGAGCAGTACTTC. The encoded protein is CASSLSPGTPNYEQYF. This chain connects TRBV10-1 to TRBJ2-7; D may be TRBD2 (6 bases). Germline V gene sequence: CDR1 WNHNN, CDR2 SYGVQD (reference sequence). This CDR3 spans 16 amino acids. V shed 5 bases and J shed 3 bases, with 20 bases lying between them.

The chain combines TRBV6-2 or TRBV6-3 with TRBJ1-5; D is ambiguous. Germline V CDR1 and CDR2: MNHEY, SVGEGT. V lost 6 bases to trimming and J lost 2 bases, with 11 bases between them. The CDR3 consists of 14 residues. The CDR3 region has the DNA TGTGCCAGCAGCCAGAACTTGGGCAATCAGCCCCAGCATTTT. This codes for CASSQNLGNQPQHF.

V usage is TRBV4-1 and J usage is TRBJ2-1; 7 nucleotides agree with TRBD2. Losses at the gene ends were 4 bases for V and 10 bases for J; bases not matched to a gene: 7. Germline CDR1 MGHRA, CDR2 YSYEKL. The CDR3 sequence is 13 residues long. The CDR3 loop reads CASSPGLVREQFF. The CDR3 DNA sequence: TGCGCCAGCAGCCCAGGACTAGTCCGGGAGCAGTTCTTC.

This chain connects TRBV7-9 to TRBJ2-3; 8 positions match TRBD1. CDR3 size: 15 residues. The J segment lost 4 bases and the V segment lost 5 bases, leaving 8 bases of the junction unmatched. The germline CDR1 and CDR2 sequences are SEHNR and FQNEAQ (reference sequence). CDR3 bases: TGTGCCAGCAGCCTCGGACAGGGTGTTGCAGATACGCAGTATTTT. It encodes CASSLGQGVADTQYF.

V usage is TRBV6-1 and J usage is TRBJ1-5; D gene uncertain. The CDR3 covers 13 residues. Per the germline V gene, CDR1 is MNHNS and CDR2 is SASEGT. Trimming shortened V by 0 bases and J by 8 bases, and 8 bases separated the two germline ends. As DNA, the CDR3 is TGTGCCAGCAGTGAAGCCCCCCGGGAGCCCCAGCATTTT. Amino acids: CASSEAPREPQHF.

V usage is TRBV19 and J usage is TRBJ1-6; D remains unclear. The germline V and J ends were trimmed by 5 bases and 7 bases, with 21 bases remaining between them. The CDR3 has 17 residues. The germline gives CDR1 LNHDA, CDR2 SQIVND (reference sequence). In DNA form, the CDR3 reads TGTGCCAGTAGTCGGAGGGTTATAAGGCCCGACAATTCACCCCTCCACTTT. It encodes CASSRRVIRPDNSPLHF.

CDR3 protein: CASSLARDGGYTF. The CDR3, as DNA: TGTGCCAGCAGCTTAGCCAGGGATGGTGGCTACACCTTC. This rearrangement joins TRBV11-2 to TRBJ1-2, with a weak D call TRBD1 (5 bases). Germline V CDR1 and CDR2: SGHAT, FQNNGV. This CDR3 region has 13 residues. Between the trimmed V and J ends, which lost 1 base and 7 bases, there was a span of 10 bases.

J is TRBJ2-3 and V is TRBV7-4; 7 bases line up with TRBD2. J lost 5 bases, V lost 5 bases, and 13 bases had no gene match. This CDR3 region has 16 residues. The germline gives CDR1 SGHVT, CDR2 SQSDAQ. The CDR3 sequence is CASSLNRAGEKDTQYF. The CDR3 region has the DNA TGTGCCAGCAGCCTTAACCGGGCGGGAGAGAAAGATACGCAGTATTTT.

The V and J genes are TRBV4-3 and TRBJ2-7, with 7 bases aligning to TRBD1. J was trimmed by 4 bases and V by 5 bases; bases with no gene match: 8. The V gene's germline CDR1 is LGHNA and CDR2 YSLEER. This CDR3 region has 14 residues. CDR3 DNA: TGCGCCAGCAGCTCCCGACAGGGAAGTTACGAGCAGTACTTC. Its protein product is CASSSRQGSYEQYF.

This clone showed up just once. The gene calls are TRBV27 and TRBJ2-5; tentative D call: TRBD1 (5 bases). Germline V gives CDR1 MNHEY, CDR2 SMNVEV (reference sequence). The CDR3 extends over 14 amino acids. Trimming shortened V by 6 bases and J by 4 bases, and 15 bases separated the two germline ends. In nucleotides, the CDR3 is TGTGCCAGCAGCCTTAGTCGACAGCGAGAGACCCAGTACTTC. It translates to CASSLSRQRETQYF.

This chain links TRBV27 with TRBJ2-7; D is perhaps TRBD2 (5 bases). Per germline, CDR1 MNHEY and CDR2 SMNVEV (reference sequence). V was cut by 5 bases and J by 3 bases, with 11 bases left in between. The CDR3 loop spans 13 amino acids. This CDR3 is CASSVRGVYEQYF. The DNA for the CDR3 is TGTGCCAGCAGTGTTCGGGGAGTCTACGAGCAGTACTTC.

The chain combines TRBV21-1 with TRBJ2-1; the table assigns TRBD2, which was not confirmed against the DNA. TRBV21-1 is deemed a pseudogene. This CDR3 comprises 16 residues. The CDR3 is CASSKSRVSSYNEQFF. In nucleotides, the CDR3 is TGTGCCAGCAGCAAAAGCCGGGTGAGCTCCTACAATGAGCAGTTCTTC.

The genes are TRBV10-1 and TRBJ1-5, with D tentatively TRBD1 (5 bases). The germline V and J ends were trimmed by 8 bases and 7 bases, with 15 bases remaining between them. The CDR3 extends over 13 amino acids. Germline values: CDR1 WNHNN, CDR2 SYGVQD (reference sequence). In DNA, the CDR3 is TGCGCCAGCGCTCAAGGGGTAGGCCAGCCCCAGCATTTT. Protein: CASAQGVGQPQHF.

This chain uses TRBV7-2 with TRBJ2-3, with D perhaps matching TRBD1 (8 bases). V gave up 4 bases and J gave up 2 bases, with 16 bases separating them. The CDR3 extends over 16 amino acids. Per the germline V gene, CDR1 is SGHTA and CDR2 is FQGNSA. Written as DNA, the CDR3 is TGTGCCAGCAGCTCGAACAGGGGGGGAGTCACAGATACGCAGTATTTT. Protein product: CASSSNRGGVTDTQYF.